Listed below are T cell receptor beta chains from one sample, sequenced in a study of early T cells in non-severe SARS-CoV-2 infection. Using its own MiXCR run on the 5' RACE reads, TCRdb lists one record per CDR3 protein. The table includes 65,000 to 95,000 distinct CDR3 sequences, 14% detected once. The sequencing sample was made of whole blood. The source of these receptors is an adult who was a healthcare worker with PCR-confirmed SARS-CoV-2 infection or an uninfected control (not recorded which). The CDR3 runs from the conserved cysteine through the conserved F or W. A D gene is named only where the DNA matches it firmly. Size values are once, few and many counts, or a class for expanded clones, and some rows have none.

v_call	j_call	cdr3_length	d_call	clone_size	cdr3_aa	cdr3_nt
TRBV6-6	TRBJ1-5	18	NA	few	CASSNLLETLGLNQPQHF	TGTGCCAGCAGTAACCTCCTCGAGACTCTGGGCCTAAATCAGCCCCAGCATTTT
TRBV12-5	TRBJ2-1	15	TRBD1	NA	CASGSRQGSYNEQFF	TGTGCTAGTGGCAGTCGACAGGGGAGCTACAATGAGCAGTTCTTC
TRBV14	TRBJ2-3	17	NA	many	CASSQDLAGASTDTQYF	TGTGCCAGCAGCCAAGATCTGGCAGGGGCCAGCACAGATACGCAGTATTTT
TRBV12-3/TRBV12-4	TRBJ2-1	18	TRBD2	NA	CASSADSPGTSGANEQFF	TGTGCCAGCAGTGCAGACTCTCCCGGGACTAGCGGAGCGAATGAGCAGTTCTTC
TRBV11-2	TRBJ2-1	16	NA	NA	CASSFSQGRGRNEQFF	TGTGCCAGCAGCTTCAGTCAGGGTCGAGGCCGCAATGAGCAGTTCTTC
TRBV6-1	TRBJ1-4	14	TRBD1	few	CASRPTGAREKLFF	TGTGCCAGCAGACCCACAGGGGCGAGGGAAAAACTGTTTTTT
TRBV28	TRBJ2-7	14	NA	NA	CASTVQRGTYEQYF	TGTGCCAGCACCGTACAAAGGGGAACGTACGAGCAGTACTTC
TRBV28	TRBJ1-2	12	NA	few	CASSTPLYGYTF	TGTGCCAGCAGTACCCCCCTTTATGGCTACACCTTC
TRBV20-1	TRBJ2-7	13	NA	NA	CSAPRVGANEQYF	TGCAGTGCCCCCCGAGTGGGGGCCAACGAGCAGTACTTC
TRBV6-5	TRBJ1-2	13	NA	few	CASSRTEGQGYTF	TGTGCCAGCAGTCGCACAGAAGGTCAGGGCTACACCTTC
TRBV28	TRBJ1-3	14	NA	NA	CASSPLDSGNTIYF	TGTGCCAGCAGTCCCCTGGACAGTGGAAACACCATATATTTT
TRBV20-1	TRBJ2-2	14	NA	NA	CSAGSPVGAGELFF	TGCAGTGCCGGTTCCCCGGTGGGCGCCGGGGAGCTGTTTTTT
TRBV11-2	TRBJ1-6	13	NA	NA	CASSRGDGSPLHF	TGTGCCAGCAGCAGAGGGGACGGCTCACCCCTCCACTTT
TRBV5-4	TRBJ2-5	13	NA	NA	CASSRNSRETQYF	TGTGCCAGCAGCCGAAACTCCAGAGAGACCCAGTACTTC
TRBV4-3	TRBJ2-1	16	TRBD1	NA	CASSQDEGQGYNEQFF	TGCGCCAGCAGCCAAGATGAGGGACAGGGTTACAATGAGCAGTTCTTC
TRBV7-9	TRBJ1-1	15	NA	many	CASSPDRQGGTEAFF	TGTGCCAGCAGCCCCGACCGACAAGGGGGGACTGAAGCTTTCTTT
TRBV9	TRBJ2-3	15	TRBD2	NA	CASSDTSGSADTQYF	TGTGCCAGCAGCGACACTAGCGGGAGCGCAGATACGCAGTATTTT
TRBV7-3	TRBJ2-2	23	NA	many	CASSTITVVPSTRLTRGTGELFF	TGTGCCAGCTCAACGATTACAGTTGTCCCCTCTACTAGACTGACCCGGGGGACCGGGGAGCTGTTTTTT
TRBV29-1	TRBJ1-1	10	NA	many	CSVGGTEAFF	TGCAGCGTTGGGGGCACTGAAGCTTTCTTT
TRBV19	TRBJ1-6	13	NA	few	CASSRRSNSPLHF	TGTGCCAGTAGTAGACGCTCTAATTCACCCCTCCACTTT
TRBV12-3/TRBV12-4	TRBJ2-1	14	TRBD2	many	CASSLIAGYNEQFF	TGTGCCAGCAGTTTAATAGCGGGGTACAATGAGCAGTTCTTC
TRBV5-1	TRBJ1-1	13	NA	NA	CASSLLVNTEAFF	TGCGCCAGCAGCCTCTTGGTGAACACTGAAGCTTTCTTT
TRBV29-1	TRBJ1-1	13	NA	medium-sized	CSVEEPRDTEAFF	TGCAGCGTTGAAGAGCCGAGGGACACTGAAGCTTTCTTT
TRBV5-1	TRBJ1-2	12	NA	NA	CASSLTYYGYTF	TGCGCCAGCAGCTTGACCTACTATGGCTACACCTTC
TRBV6-5	TRBJ1-1	11	NA	NA	CASRGLSEAFF	TGTGCCAGCAGGGGGTTGAGCGAAGCTTTCTTT
TRBV14	TRBJ2-5	14	NA	NA	CASSHTGTQETQYF	TGTGCCAGCAGCCATACCGGGACGCAAGAGACCCAGTACTTC
TRBV5-4	TRBJ2-3	14	TRBD2	NA	CASSDRAGTDTQYF	TGTGCCAGCAGTGATAGAGCGGGGACAGATACGCAGTATTTT
TRBV28	TRBJ1-1	11	NA	few	CASSLTTEAFF	TGTGCCAGCAGTTTAACAACTGAAGCTTTCTTT
TRBV7-9	TRBJ1-4	14	NA	few	CASSLARANEKLFF	TGTGCCAGCAGCTTAGCGCGCGCTAATGAAAAACTGTTTTTT
TRBV9	TRBJ2-7	16	NA	NA	CASSVSPDWLPREQYF	TGTGCCAGCAGCGTATCTCCCGACTGGCTCCCGAGAGAGCAGTACTTC
TRBV6-2/TRBV6-3	TRBJ2-3	13	NA	few	CAGRTASTDTQYF	TGTGCCGGACGGACAGCTAGCACAGATACGCAGTATTTT
TRBV14	TRBJ1-3	14	NA	few	CASSRVVSGNTIYF	TGTGCCAGCAGTCGAGTCGTATCTGGAAACACCATATATTTT
TRBV7-3	TRBJ2-2	17	TRBD1	NA	CASSLSRTGARTGELFF	TGTGCCAGCAGCTTAAGCCGGACAGGGGCCCGCACCGGGGAGCTGTTTTTT
TRBV6-1	TRBJ2-6	13	NA	few	CASSLGGANVLTF	TGTGCCAGCTCCCTGGGGGGGGCCAACGTCCTGACTTTC
TRBV4-1	TRBJ2-2	17	NA	NA	CASSQAGGRGVTGELFF	TGCGCCAGCAGCCAAGCCGGGGGCAGGGGCGTCACCGGGGAGCTGTTTTTT
TRBV6-1	TRBJ1-1	15	NA	few	CASAESGRGEAEAFF	TGTGCCAGCGCAGAAAGCGGCAGGGGCGAGGCTGAAGCTTTCTTT
TRBV3-1	TRBJ1-1	14	NA	NA	CASSPWFENTEAFF	TGTGCCAGCAGCCCGTGGTTTGAGAACACTGAAGCTTTCTTT
TRBV9	TRBJ2-7	13	NA	many	CASSVGISYEQYF	TGTGCCAGCAGCGTAGGCATCTCCTACGAGCAGTACTTC
TRBV7-3	TRBJ2-5	16	NA	few	CASSFSGGTNQETQYF	TGTGCCAGCAGCTTCTCCGGGGGGACAAATCAAGAGACCCAGTACTTC
TRBV28	TRBJ2-7	14	NA	NA	CASAQLAGTYEQYF	TGTGCCAGCGCCCAGCTGGCCGGTACCTACGAGCAGTACTTC
TRBV6-5	TRBJ1-4	13	NA	NA	CASSVRRNEKLFF	TGTGCCAGCAGCGTACGAAGGAATGAAAAACTGTTTTTT